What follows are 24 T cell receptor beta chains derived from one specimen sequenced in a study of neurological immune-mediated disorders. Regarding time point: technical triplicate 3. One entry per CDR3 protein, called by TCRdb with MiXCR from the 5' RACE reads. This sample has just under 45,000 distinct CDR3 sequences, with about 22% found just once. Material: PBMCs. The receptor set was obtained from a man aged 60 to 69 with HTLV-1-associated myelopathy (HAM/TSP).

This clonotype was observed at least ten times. The CDR3 loop reads CASSLGGGGYEQYF. The CDR3 region has the DNA TGTGCCAGCAGTTTAGGGGGTGGGGGTTACGAGCAGTACTTC. V is TRBV28 and J is TRBJ2-7; D possibly matches TRBD1 or TRBD2 (5 bases each). CDR1 is MDHEN, CDR2 SYDVKM, per germline. Trimming shortened V by 2 bases and J by 4 bases, and 12 bases separated the two germline ends. This CDR3 region has 14 residues.

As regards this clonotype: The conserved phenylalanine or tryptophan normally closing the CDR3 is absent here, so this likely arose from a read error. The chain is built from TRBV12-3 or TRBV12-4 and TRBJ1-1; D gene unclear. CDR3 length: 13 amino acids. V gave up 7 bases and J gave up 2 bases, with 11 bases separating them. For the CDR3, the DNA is TGTGCCAGCACCCTCGGGAGCAACACTGAAGCTTTCTCT. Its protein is CASTLGSNTEAFS.

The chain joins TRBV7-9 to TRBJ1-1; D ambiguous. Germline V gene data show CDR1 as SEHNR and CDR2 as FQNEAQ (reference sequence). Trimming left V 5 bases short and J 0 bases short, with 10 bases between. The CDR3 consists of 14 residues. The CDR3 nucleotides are TGTGCCAGCAGCCCCGACCGTTTGAACACTGAAGCTTTCTTT. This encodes CASSPDRLNTEAFF. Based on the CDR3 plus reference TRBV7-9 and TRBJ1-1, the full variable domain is DTGVSQNPRHKITKRGQNVTFRCDPISEHNRLYWYRQTLGQGPEFLTYFQNEAQLEKSRLLSDRFSAERPKGSFSTLEIQRTEQGDSAMYLCASSPDRLNTEAFFGQGTRLTVV.

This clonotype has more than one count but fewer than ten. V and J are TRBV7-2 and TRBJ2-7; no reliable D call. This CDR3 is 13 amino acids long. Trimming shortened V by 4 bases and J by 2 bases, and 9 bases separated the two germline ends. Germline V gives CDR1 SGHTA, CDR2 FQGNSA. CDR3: CASSSPNTYEQYF. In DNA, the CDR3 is TGTGCCAGCAGCTCGCCTAATACCTACGAGCAGTACTTC.

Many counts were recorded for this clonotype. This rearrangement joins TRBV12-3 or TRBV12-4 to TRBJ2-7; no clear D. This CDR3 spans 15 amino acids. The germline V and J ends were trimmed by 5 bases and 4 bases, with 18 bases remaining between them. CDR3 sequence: CASSPQLSATYEQYF. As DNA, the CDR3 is TGTGCCAGCAGTCCCCAATTATCGGCCACTTACGAGCAGTACTTC.

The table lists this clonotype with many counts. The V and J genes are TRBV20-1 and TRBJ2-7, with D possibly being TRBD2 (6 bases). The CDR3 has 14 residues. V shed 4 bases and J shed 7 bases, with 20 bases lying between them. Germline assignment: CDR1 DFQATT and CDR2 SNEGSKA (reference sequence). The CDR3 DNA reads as TGCAGTGCTAACCGGGACTTAAATACGAGAGAGCAGTACTTC. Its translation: CSANRDLNTREQYF.

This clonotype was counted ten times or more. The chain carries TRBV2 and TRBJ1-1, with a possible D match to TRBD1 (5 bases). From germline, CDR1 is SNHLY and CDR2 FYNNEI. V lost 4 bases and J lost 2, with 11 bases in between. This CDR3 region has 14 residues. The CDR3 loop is CASSVQGRNTEAFF. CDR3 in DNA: TGTGCCAGCAGTGTCCAGGGAAGAAACACTGAAGCTTTCTTT.

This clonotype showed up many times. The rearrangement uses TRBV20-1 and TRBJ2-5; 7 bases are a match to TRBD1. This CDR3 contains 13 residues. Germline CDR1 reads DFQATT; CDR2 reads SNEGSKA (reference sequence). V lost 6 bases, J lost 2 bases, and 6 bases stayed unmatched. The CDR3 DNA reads TGCAGTGCCGACCGGGGACAGCAAGAGACCCAGTACTTC. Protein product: CSADRGQQETQYF.

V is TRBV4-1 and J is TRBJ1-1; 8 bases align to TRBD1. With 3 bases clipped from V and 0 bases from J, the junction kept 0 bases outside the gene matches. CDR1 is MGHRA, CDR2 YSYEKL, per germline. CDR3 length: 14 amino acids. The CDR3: CASSQTGVNTEAFF. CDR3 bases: TGCGCCAGCAGCCAGACAGGGGTGAACACTGAAGCTTTCTTT.

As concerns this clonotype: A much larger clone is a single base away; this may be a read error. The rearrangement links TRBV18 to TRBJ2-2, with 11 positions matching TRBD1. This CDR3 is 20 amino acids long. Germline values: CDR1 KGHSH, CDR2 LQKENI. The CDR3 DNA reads TGTGCCAGCTCACCACCAAGCGGACAGGGGGCTCGAGTAGGCACCTGGGAGCTGTTTTTT. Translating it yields CASSPPSGQGARVGTWELFF.

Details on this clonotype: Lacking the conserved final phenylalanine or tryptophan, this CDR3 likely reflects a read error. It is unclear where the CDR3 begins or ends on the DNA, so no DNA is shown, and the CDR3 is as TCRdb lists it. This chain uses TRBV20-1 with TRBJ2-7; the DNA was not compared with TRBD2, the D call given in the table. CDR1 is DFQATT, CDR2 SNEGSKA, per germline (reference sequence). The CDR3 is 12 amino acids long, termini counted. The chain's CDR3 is CSARDLTYEQDL.

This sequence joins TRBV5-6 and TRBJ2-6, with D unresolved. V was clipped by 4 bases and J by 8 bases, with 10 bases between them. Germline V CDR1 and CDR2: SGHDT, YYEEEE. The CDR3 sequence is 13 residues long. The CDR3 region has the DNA TGTGCCAGCAGCCTTACCGGGTCCAACGTCCTGACTTTC. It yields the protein CASSLTGSNVLTF.

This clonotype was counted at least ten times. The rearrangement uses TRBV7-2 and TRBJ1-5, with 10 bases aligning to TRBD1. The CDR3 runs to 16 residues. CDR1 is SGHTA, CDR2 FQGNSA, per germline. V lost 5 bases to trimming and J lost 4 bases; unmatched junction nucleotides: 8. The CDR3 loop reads CASSPGTGVMNQPQHF. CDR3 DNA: TGTGCCAGCAGCCCCGGGACAGGGGTCATGAATCAGCCCCAGCATTTT.

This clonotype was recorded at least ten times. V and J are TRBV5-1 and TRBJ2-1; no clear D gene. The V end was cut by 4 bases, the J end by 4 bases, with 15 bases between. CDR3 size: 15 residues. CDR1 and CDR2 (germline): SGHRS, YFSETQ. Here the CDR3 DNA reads TGCGCCAGCAGCATACTCCGGCAACCTTACAATGAGCAGTTCTTC. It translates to CASSILRQPYNEQFF.

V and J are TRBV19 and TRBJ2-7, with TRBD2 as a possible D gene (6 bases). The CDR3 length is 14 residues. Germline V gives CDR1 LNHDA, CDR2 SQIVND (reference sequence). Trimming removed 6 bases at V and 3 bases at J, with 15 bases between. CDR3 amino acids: CASRISGGDYEQYF. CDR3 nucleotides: TGTGCCAGTAGGATCTCCGGGGGAGACTACGAGCAGTACTTC. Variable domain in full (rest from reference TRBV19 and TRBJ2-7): DGGITQSPKYLFRKEGQNVTLSCEQNLNHDAMYWYRQDPGQGLRLIYYSQIVNDFQKGDIAEGYSVSREKKESFPLTVTSAQKNPTAFYLCASRISGGDYEQYFGPGTRLTVT.

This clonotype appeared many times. CDR3 in amino acids: CASLSGTLTDTQYF. The CDR3 DNA reads TGTGCCAGCCTTAGCGGGACCCTCACAGATACGCAGTATTTT. J is TRBJ2-3 and V is TRBV11-1, with 8 bases matching TRBD2. J gave up 2 bases and V 8 bases, and 6 bases lay outside the gene matches. Germline V gene data show CDR1 as SGHAT and CDR2 as FQDESV (reference sequence). The CDR3 consists of 14 residues.

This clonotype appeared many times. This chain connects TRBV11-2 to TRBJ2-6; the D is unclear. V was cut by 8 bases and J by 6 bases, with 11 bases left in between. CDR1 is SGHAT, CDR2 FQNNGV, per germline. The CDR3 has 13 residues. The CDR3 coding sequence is TGTGCCAGCCGAATCTCCGAGGCCAACGTCCTGACTTTC. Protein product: CASRISEANVLTF.

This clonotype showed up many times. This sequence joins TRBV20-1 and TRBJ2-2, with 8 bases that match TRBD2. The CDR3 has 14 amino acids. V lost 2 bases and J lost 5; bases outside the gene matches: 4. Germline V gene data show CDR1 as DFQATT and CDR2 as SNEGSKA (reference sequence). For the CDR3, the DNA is TGCAGTGCTAGACGAGCGGGGGAAACCGGGGAGCTGTTTTTT. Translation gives CSARRAGETGELFF.

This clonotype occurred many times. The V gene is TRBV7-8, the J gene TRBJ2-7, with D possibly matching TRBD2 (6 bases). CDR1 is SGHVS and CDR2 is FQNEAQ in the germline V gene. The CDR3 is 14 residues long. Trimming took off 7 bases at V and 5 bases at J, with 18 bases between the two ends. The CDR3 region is CASTPVASVNEQYF. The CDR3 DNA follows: TGTGCCAGCACCCCGGTGGCTAGCGTCAACGAGCAGTACTTC.

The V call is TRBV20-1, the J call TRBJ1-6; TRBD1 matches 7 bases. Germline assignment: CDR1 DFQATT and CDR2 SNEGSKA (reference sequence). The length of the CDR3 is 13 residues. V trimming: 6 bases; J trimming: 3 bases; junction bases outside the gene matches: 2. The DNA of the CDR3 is TGCAGTGCCCAGGGGGACTATAATTCACCCCTCCACTTT. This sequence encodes CSAQGDYNSPLHF.

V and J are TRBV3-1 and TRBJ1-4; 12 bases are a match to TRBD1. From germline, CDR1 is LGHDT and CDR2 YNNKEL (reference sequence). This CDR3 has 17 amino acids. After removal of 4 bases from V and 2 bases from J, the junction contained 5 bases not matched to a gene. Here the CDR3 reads CASSPTGTGGTNEKLFF. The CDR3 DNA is TGTGCCAGCAGCCCGACCGGGACAGGGGGCACTAATGAAAAACTGTTTTTT.

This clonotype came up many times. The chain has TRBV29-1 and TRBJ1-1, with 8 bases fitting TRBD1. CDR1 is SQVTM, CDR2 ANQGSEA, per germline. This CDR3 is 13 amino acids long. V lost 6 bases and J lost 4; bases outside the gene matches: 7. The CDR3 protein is CSVGPRGPTEAFF. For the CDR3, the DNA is TGCAGCGTGGGACCCAGGGGGCCCACTGAAGCTTTCTTT.

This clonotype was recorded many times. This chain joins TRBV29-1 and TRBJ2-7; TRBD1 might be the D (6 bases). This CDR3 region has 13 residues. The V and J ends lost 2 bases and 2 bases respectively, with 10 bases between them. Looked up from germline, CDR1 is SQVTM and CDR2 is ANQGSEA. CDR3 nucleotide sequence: TGCAGCGTTGAATTCCAGGGGACCTACGAGCAGTACTTC. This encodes CSVEFQGTYEQYF.

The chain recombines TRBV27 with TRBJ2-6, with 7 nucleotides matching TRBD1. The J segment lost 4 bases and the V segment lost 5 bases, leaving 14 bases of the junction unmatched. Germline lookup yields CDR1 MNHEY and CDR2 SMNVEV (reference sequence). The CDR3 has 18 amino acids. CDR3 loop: CASSTYRDSLGGANVLTF. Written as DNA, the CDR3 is TGTGCCAGCAGTACCTACCGGGACAGCCTTGGGGGGGCCAACGTCCTGACTTTC.